This is a list of T cell receptor beta chains from one sample in a study of STAT5B mutations in CD4+ large granular lymphocyte leukemia. The method was immunoSEQ multiplex PCR; TCRdb's version includes in-frame clones alone and lacks a portion of them. The sample holds about 30,000 clones, around two thirds seen once. The sequenced sample was CD4+ T cells from blood buffy coats. These receptors all stem from a human donor in good health. CDR3s include the opening cysteine and the closing phenylalanine or tryptophan. The order of the fields is CDR3 protein, CDR3 DNA, V gene, D gene, clone size, J gene. D genes are given only for firm matches. Clone size is shown for a subset of rows, as once, few, many or a class of expanded clone.

CDR3aa: CASSLRRGGPYEQYF
CDR3nt: TGTGCCAGCAGTTTAAGACGGGGGGGCCCCTACGAGCAGTACTTC
v_gene: TRBV27
d_gene: TRBD2
abundance: once
j_gene: TRBJ2-7

CDR3aa: CASSMALAGPYQETQYF
CDR3nt: TGTGCCAGTAGTATGGCCCTAGCGGGACCGTACCAAGAGACCCAGTACTTC
v_gene: TRBV19
d_gene: TRBD2
abundance: -
j_gene: TRBJ2-5

CDR3aa: CASSLSPGNTIYF
CDR3nt: TGTGCCAGCAGTCTATCACCAGGAAACACCATATATTTT
v_gene: TRBV5-4
d_gene: -
abundance: -
j_gene: TRBJ1-3

CDR3aa: CASSQDQGVNSPLHF
CDR3nt: TGTGCCAGCAGCCAAGACCAGGGGGTTAATTCACCCCTCCACTTT
v_gene: TRBV14
d_gene: TRBD1
abundance: few
j_gene: TRBJ1-6

CDR3aa: CASRDRGSQPQHF
CDR3nt: TGTGCCAGCAGAGACAGGGGAAGCCAGCCCCAGCATTTT
v_gene: TRBV6-4
d_gene: TRBD1
abundance: -
j_gene: TRBJ1-5

CDR3aa: CATLRGGANTEAFF
CDR3nt: TGTGCCACTCTACGGGGGGGAGCGAACACTGAAGCTTTCTTT
v_gene: TRBV10-3
d_gene: -
abundance: -
j_gene: TRBJ1-1

CDR3aa: CASSSRLAGDASSYEQYF
CDR3nt: TGTGCCAGCAGCTCTCGACTAGCGGGGGATGCAAGCTCCTACGAGCAGTACTTC
v_gene: TRBV7-2
d_gene: TRBD2
abundance: -
j_gene: TRBJ2-7

CDR3aa: CASSLVSSGGYTF
CDR3nt: TGTGCCAGCAGCTTAGTCAGTTCGGGAGGCTACACCTTC
v_gene: TRBV11-2
d_gene: -
abundance: once
j_gene: TRBJ1-2

CDR3aa: CAWSETWILRSGNTIYF
CDR3nt: TGTGCCTGGAGTGAAACTTGGATACTGCGCTCTGGAAACACCATATATTTT
v_gene: TRBV30
d_gene: -
abundance: few
j_gene: TRBJ1-3

CDR3aa: CASSLGEQGRPWDF
CDR3nt: TGTGCTAGCAGCTTGGGGGAACAGGGGCGCCCTTGGGATTTT
v_gene: TRBV7-7
d_gene: TRBD1
abundance: -
j_gene: TRBJ1-5

CDR3aa: CASEGRDRVQYNEQFF
CDR3nt: TGTGCCAGTGAAGGGCGCGACAGGGTCCAATACAATGAGCAGTTCTTC
v_gene: TRBV2
d_gene: TRBD1
abundance: -
j_gene: TRBJ2-1

CDR3aa: CATSRDRAAETQYF
CDR3nt: TGTGCCACCAGCAGAGACAGGGCGGCAGAGACCCAGTACTTC
v_gene: TRBV15
d_gene: -
abundance: -
j_gene: TRBJ2-5

CDR3aa: CASSLSHSTDTQYF
CDR3nt: TGTGCCAGCAGCTTATCCCATAGCACAGATACGCAGTATTTT
v_gene: TRBV7-2
d_gene: -
abundance: -
j_gene: TRBJ2-3

CDR3aa: CASRFHHTGSYGYTF
CDR3nt: TGTGCCAGCAGATTTCACCATACAGGGTCCTATGGCTACACCTTC
v_gene: TRBV28
d_gene: -
abundance: -
j_gene: TRBJ1-2

CDR3aa: CASSEVGTDTQYF
CDR3nt: TGTGCCAGCAGTGAAGTGGGGACAGATACGCAGTATTTT
v_gene: TRBV6-1
d_gene: -
abundance: -
j_gene: TRBJ2-3

CDR3aa: CASSLVTYNEQFF
CDR3nt: TGTGCCAGCAGCTTGGTCACCTACAATGAGCAGTTCTTC
v_gene: TRBV5-6
d_gene: -
abundance: -
j_gene: TRBJ2-1

CDR3aa: CASSQAETQYF
CDR3nt: TGTGCCAGCAGCCAAGCGGAGACCCAGTACTTC
v_gene: TRBV2
d_gene: -
abundance: once
j_gene: TRBJ2-5

CDR3aa: CASRTGGSYNEQFF
CDR3nt: TGTGCCTCCAGGACGGGGGGCTCCTACAATGAGCAGTTCTTC
v_gene: TRBV25-1
d_gene: TRBD2
abundance: -
j_gene: TRBJ2-1

CDR3aa: CASSGQDRLNSPLHF
CDR3nt: TGTGCCAGCAGTGGCCAGGACAGGCTAAATTCACCCCTCCACTTT
v_gene: TRBV6-1
d_gene: TRBD1
abundance: -
j_gene: TRBJ1-6

CDR3aa: CASSQRVLGAETQYF
CDR3nt: TGTGCCAGTAGTCAAAGGGTCCTAGGGGCAGAGACCCAGTACTTC
v_gene: TRBV19
d_gene: -
abundance: -
j_gene: TRBJ2-5

CDR3aa: CASSSGQVMNTEAFF
CDR3nt: TGTGCCAGCAGCTCCGGACAGGTCATGAACACTGAAGCTTTCTTT
v_gene: TRBV11-2
d_gene: TRBD1
abundance: -
j_gene: TRBJ1-1

CDR3aa: CASSFGQLYEQYF
CDR3nt: TGTGCCAGCAGTTTCGGACAGCTCTACGAGCAGTACTTC
v_gene: TRBV6-1
d_gene: -
abundance: -
j_gene: TRBJ2-7

CDR3aa: CASSPIGGNGYTF
CDR3nt: TGTGCCAGCTCACCAATCGGGGGAAATGGCTACACCTTC
v_gene: TRBV18
d_gene: -
abundance: -
j_gene: TRBJ1-2

CDR3aa: CASKTSGGAVREKLFF
CDR3nt: TGCGCCAGCAAGACTAGCGGGGGGGCCGTGAGGGAAAAACTGTTTTTT
v_gene: TRBV5-1
d_gene: -
abundance: few
j_gene: TRBJ1-4

CDR3aa: CASSFTEMNTEAFF
CDR3nt: TGTGCCAGCAGTTTTACAGAAATGAACACTGAAGCTTTCTTT
v_gene: TRBV28
d_gene: -
abundance: -
j_gene: TRBJ1-1

CDR3aa: CASSIDTNTEAFF
CDR3nt: TGTGCCAGTAGTATCGATACGAACACTGAAGCTTTCTTT
v_gene: TRBV19
d_gene: -
abundance: -
j_gene: TRBJ1-1

CDR3aa: CASSQDSPPGEQYF
CDR3nt: TGCGCCAGCAGCCAAGACAGTCCCCCCGGCGAGCAGTACTTC
v_gene: TRBV4-1
d_gene: -
abundance: -
j_gene: TRBJ2-7

CDR3aa: CASSPPHSNQPQHF
CDR3nt: TGCGCCAGCAGCCCCCCCCATAGCAATCAGCCCCAGCATTTT
v_gene: TRBV5-1
d_gene: -
abundance: -
j_gene: TRBJ1-5

CDR3aa: CASSTLGTGSGNYGYTF
CDR3nt: TGTGCCAGTAGTACCCTCGGGACAGGGTCTGGTAACTATGGCTACACCTTC
v_gene: TRBV19
d_gene: TRBD1
abundance: -
j_gene: TRBJ1-2

CDR3aa: CAWPGRGGATYNSPLHF
CDR3nt: TGTGCCTGGCCGGGACGGGGCGGGGCCACCTATAATTCACCCCTCCACTTT
v_gene: TRBV30
d_gene: -
abundance: once
j_gene: TRBJ1-6

CDR3aa: CARRTGGGYGYTF
CDR3nt: TGTGCCAGAAGAACAGGGGGAGGCTATGGCTACACCTTC
v_gene: TRBV5-3
d_gene: TRBD1
abundance: few
j_gene: TRBJ1-2

CDR3aa: CASSLGQAVWDEQFF
CDR3nt: TGCGCCAGCAGCTTGGGACAGGCGGTTTGGGATGAGCAGTTCTTC
v_gene: TRBV5-1
d_gene: -
abundance: -
j_gene: TRBJ2-1

CDR3aa: CASAQGEQSYNEQFF
CDR3nt: TGTGCTAGTGCCCAGGGGGAACAGTCCTACAATGAGCAGTTCTTC
v_gene: TRBV12-5
d_gene: TRBD1
abundance: -
j_gene: TRBJ2-1

CDR3aa: CASSGTGVSANYGYTF
CDR3nt: TGTGCCAGCAGTGGGACAGGGGTATCAGCTAACTATGGCTACACCTTC
v_gene: TRBV2
d_gene: TRBD1
abundance: few
j_gene: TRBJ1-2

CDR3aa: CASSSAAPTDTQYF
CDR3nt: TGTGCCAGCAGCTCGGCTGCCCCCACAGATACGCAGTATTTT
v_gene: TRBV5-4
d_gene: -
abundance: -
j_gene: TRBJ2-3

CDR3aa: CASSSLDGGNTIYF
CDR3nt: TGTGCCAGCAGCTCCCTGGATGGTGGAAACACCATATATTTT
v_gene: TRBV11-2
d_gene: -
abundance: few
j_gene: TRBJ1-3

CDR3aa: CASSLRGGGTGGDGIQYF
CDR3nt: TGTGCCAGCAGTCTCCGGGGTGGCGGGACAGGGGGCGATGGCATTCAGTACTTC
v_gene: TRBV28
d_gene: TRBD1
abundance: -
j_gene: TRBJ2-4

CDR3aa: CASSSGPPRGTVYEQYF
CDR3nt: TGTGCCAGCAGCTCCGGACCCCCGAGAGGGACGGTCTACGAGCAGTACTTC
v_gene: TRBV7-9
d_gene: -
abundance: -
j_gene: TRBJ2-7

CDR3aa: CASSVDPGQAGGNSPLHF
CDR3nt: TGTGCCAGCAGCGTAGATCCTGGACAGGCGGGGGGTAATTCACCCCTCCACTTT
v_gene: TRBV9
d_gene: TRBD1
abundance: few
j_gene: TRBJ1-6

CDR3aa: CACAGQPTGELFF
CDR3nt: TGTGCCTGCGCTGGACAACCCACCGGGGAGCTGTTTTTT
v_gene: TRBV30
d_gene: -
abundance: few
j_gene: TRBJ2-2

CDR3aa: CASSSTSSGNTIYF
CDR3nt: TGCGCCAGCAGTTCGACCTCCTCTGGAAACACCATATATTTT
v_gene: TRBV5-1
d_gene: -
abundance: -
j_gene: TRBJ1-3

CDR3aa: CASSLDRVDGYTF
CDR3nt: TGTGCCAGCAGTTTGGACAGGGTAGATGGCTACACCTTC
v_gene: TRBV28
d_gene: TRBD1
abundance: -
j_gene: TRBJ1-2

CDR3aa: CASSEGQGSAYGYTF
CDR3nt: TGCGCCAGCAGTGAGGGCCAGGGGTCTGCCTATGGCTACACCTTC
v_gene: TRBV10-1
d_gene: -
abundance: few
j_gene: TRBJ1-2

CDR3aa: CASSDVTGSGNTIYF
CDR3nt: TGTGCCAGCAGTGACGTAACAGGATCTGGAAACACCATATATTTT
v_gene: TRBV25-1
d_gene: -
abundance: -
j_gene: TRBJ1-3

CDR3aa: CSVRPGTVGTGELFF
CDR3nt: TGCAGCGTTCGACCCGGGACGGTGGGCACCGGGGAGCTGTTTTTT
v_gene: TRBV29-1
d_gene: -
abundance: -
j_gene: TRBJ2-2

CDR3aa: CASSLRLNTEAFF
CDR3nt: TGTGCCAGCAGCTTGCGGCTGAACACTGAAGCTTTCTTT
v_gene: TRBV7-2
d_gene: -
abundance: few
j_gene: TRBJ1-1

CDR3aa: CASSASGGTYNEQFF
CDR3nt: TGCGCCAGCAGCGCCAGCGGGGGGACTTACAATGAGCAGTTCTTC
v_gene: TRBV5-1
d_gene: TRBD2
abundance: -
j_gene: TRBJ2-1

CDR3aa: CSAMGEPKVFF
CDR3nt: TGCAGTGCTATGGGAGAACCGAAGGTTTTCTTT
v_gene: TRBV20-1
d_gene: -
abundance: -
j_gene: TRBJ1-1

CDR3aa: CASSHGGLTYEQYF
CDR3nt: TGTGCCAGCAGTCACGGGGGGCTTACCTACGAGCAGTACTTC
v_gene: TRBV7-2
d_gene: -
abundance: -
j_gene: TRBJ2-7

CDR3aa: CASSLEKPPISYEQYF
CDR3nt: TGTGCCAGCAGCCTCGAAAAGCCCCCGATCTCCTACGAGCAGTACTTC
v_gene: TRBV2
d_gene: -
abundance: -
j_gene: TRBJ2-7

CDR3aa: CASSRPPSTDTQYF
CDR3nt: TGTGCCAGCAGCCGGCCTCCGAGCACAGATACGCAGTATTTT
v_gene: TRBV5-4
d_gene: -
abundance: -
j_gene: TRBJ2-3

CDR3aa: CASSIGRGGEKLFF
CDR3nt: TGTGCCAGTAGTATAGGAAGGGGTGGAGAAAAACTGTTTTTT
v_gene: TRBV19
d_gene: -
abundance: -
j_gene: TRBJ1-4

CDR3aa: CASSLNAGANEQFF
CDR3nt: TGTGCCAGCAGCCTGAACGCGGGAGCCAATGAGCAGTTCTTC
v_gene: TRBV7-9
d_gene: TRBD2
abundance: -
j_gene: TRBJ2-1

CDR3aa: CASSPGTGEGTEAFF
CDR3nt: TGTGCCAGTAGTCCGGGGACAGGGGAGGGCACTGAAGCTTTCTTT
v_gene: TRBV19
d_gene: TRBD1
abundance: -
j_gene: TRBJ1-1